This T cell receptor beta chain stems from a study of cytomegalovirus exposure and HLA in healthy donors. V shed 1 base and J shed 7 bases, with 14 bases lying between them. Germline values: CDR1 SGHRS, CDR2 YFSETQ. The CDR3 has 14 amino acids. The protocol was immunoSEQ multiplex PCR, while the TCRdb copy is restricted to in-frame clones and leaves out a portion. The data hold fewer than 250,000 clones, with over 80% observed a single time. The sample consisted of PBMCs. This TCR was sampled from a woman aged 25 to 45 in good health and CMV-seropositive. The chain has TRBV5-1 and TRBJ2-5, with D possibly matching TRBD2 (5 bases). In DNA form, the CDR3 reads TGCGCCAGCAGCTTGACAGACACCAGCGGGACCCAGTACTTC. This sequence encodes CASSLTDTSGTQYF.